The rows below give T cell receptor beta chains drawn from one sample of a study of CXCR3-negative and CXCR3-positive naive CD8 T cells. Each CDR3 protein gets one entry in TCRdb, which reprocessed the 5' RACE reads and gives no DNA. This sample's clone table lists tens of thousands of distinct CDR3 sequences. Sequencing was carried out using memory CD8+ T cells from blood. The receptors shown here come from a human donor in good health. Some clones in this sample may be carry-over from other donors' samples. CDR3s include the opening cysteine and the closing phenylalanine or tryptophan.

J,V,CDR3
TRBJ2-4,TRBV5-1,CASSRGQGLAKNIQYF
TRBJ2-7,TRBV28,CASSLGGDEYSYEQYF
TRBJ1-2,TRBV4-1,CASSSHVGYGYTF
TRBJ2-7,TRBV7-2,CASSQAYEQYF
TRBJ1-1,TRBV20-1,CSALRGDTEAFF
TRBJ2-7,TRBV6-5,CASSPGGLYEQYF
TRBJ2-5,TRBV6-1,CASSEDGGGGTQYF
TRBJ1-1,TRBV4-2,CASSQERPAGAFF
TRBJ2-7,TRBV14,CASSQDIGLADSYEQYF
TRBJ2-1,TRBV19,CASGTGLPNEQFF
TRBJ1-1,TRBV7-9,CASSLNQGWSGTEAFF
TRBJ2-3,TRBV6-4,CASSAGGTGGSDTQYF
TRBJ2-2,TRBV28,CASLKQGYTGELFF
TRBJ2-5,TRBV28,CASSDPKPLETQYF
TRBJ1-1,TRBV21-1,CASSLHRWDSLGVF